Listed below are T cell receptor beta chains from one sample, sequenced in a study of breast tumors, draining lymph nodes, adjacent tissues. One entry per CDR3 protein, called by TCRdb with MiXCR from the multiplex PCR reads. The top ten hold 3.6% of the sample, which has over 200,000 distinct CDR3 sequences, 30% to 35% seen once. Sequenced material: axillary lymph node tissue. The receptors stem from a female donor with breast cancer. Some clones in this sample may be carry-over from other donors' samples. The CDR3 runs from the conserved cysteine through the conserved F or W. The order of the fields is CDR3 length, D gene, clone size, V gene, J gene, CDR3 protein, CDR3 DNA. A D gene is named only where the DNA matches it firmly. Clone size is shown for a subset of rows, as once, few, many or a class of expanded clone.

15,TRBD1,NA,TRBV6-5,TRBJ1-2,CASSGGTGGEGGYTF,TGTGCCAGCAGTGGGGGGACAGGGGGCGAAGGTGGCTACACCTTC
15,NA,many,TRBV20-1,TRBJ1-5,CSARVPGRSNQPQHF,TGCAGTGCTAGAGTGCCGGGACGGTCCAATCAGCCCCAGCATTTT
15,TRBD1,few,TRBV18,TRBJ1-2,CASSPGQGENYSYTF,TGTGCCAGCTCACCCGGACAGGGGGAAAACTATAGCTACACCTTC
12,NA,NA,TRBV6-2/TRBV6-3,TRBJ1-5,CASNVGNQPQHF,TGTGCCAGCAATGTAGGTAATCAGCCCCAGCATTTT
12,NA,many,TRBV28,TRBJ1-5,CASTTPRGPQHF,TGTGCCAGCACCACCCCTAGGGGACCCCAGCATTTT
17,NA,many,TRBV25-1,TRBJ1-4,CASSAPHPGVANEKLFF,TGTGCCAGCAGTGCCCCCCACCCCGGGGTAGCTAATGAAAAACTGTTTTTT
16,NA,many,TRBV19,TRBJ1-5,CASSIWAGAGNQPQHF,TGTGCCAGTAGTATATGGGCCGGAGCGGGGAATCAGCCCCAGCATTTT
16,TRBD1,NA,TRBV3-1,TRBJ2-1,CASSQAGGQFYNEQFF,TGTGCCAGCAGCCAAGCTGGGGGACAGTTTTACAATGAGCAGTTCTTC
13,NA,many,TRBV4-3,TRBJ2-1,CASSPAGAGEQFF,TGCGCCAGCAGCCCCGCTGGCGCGGGAGAGCAGTTCTTC
14,TRBD1,NA,TRBV6-1,TRBJ2-2,CASRRQGGTGELFF,TGTGCCAGCAGACGACAGGGTGGCACCGGGGAGCTGTTTTTT
17,NA,NA,TRBV7-6,TRBJ1-5,CASTPGDLGGGNQPQHF,TGTGCCAGCACCCCAGGGGATCTTGGTGGGGGCAATCAGCCCCAGCATTTT
15,TRBD1,NA,TRBV6-1,TRBJ2-7,CASSTVPGQGGEQYF,TGTGCCAGCAGTACCGTCCCGGGACAGGGAGGCGAGCAGTACTTC
12,NA,many,TRBV7-3,TRBJ1-3,CASSLTGDTIYF,TGTGCCAGCAGCTTAACGGGGGACACCATATATTTT
13,TRBD1,many,TRBV5-4,TRBJ1-2,CASRTQGANGYTF,TGTGCCAGCAGGACTCAGGGGGCCAATGGCTACACCTTC
16,TRBD1,many,TRBV5-1,TRBJ1-5,CASSGIDRGSNQPQHF,TGCGCCAGCAGCGGAATTGACAGGGGTAGCAATCAGCCCCAGCATTTT
15,TRBD2,many,TRBV6-6,TRBJ2-7,CASRLQRDGNYEQYF,TGTGCCAGCAGGCTCCAGCGGGACGGGAACTACGAGCAGTACTTC
15,NA,many,TRBV6-1,TRBJ1-3,CASSGGGTSGNTIYF,TGTGCCAGCAGTGGAGGCGGGACGTCGGGAAACACCATATATTTT
14,TRBD1,many,TRBV7-9,TRBJ2-3,CASSFDRDTDTQYF,TGTGCCAGCAGCTTTGACAGGGACACAGATACGCAGTATTTT